This T cell receptor (beta chain) was recovered during a study of molecular identifiers for immune sequencing clone quantification. Study-level points and caveats: Reportedly, one cell's Jurkat TCR RNA was detected within 1,100,000 naive CD8 cells. The study found clones above 20 RNA copies held over 98% of effector molecules and under 1% in naive cells.

Ten or more counts support this clonotype. The antigen remains undetermined. It was from approximately 22,000 to 940,000 sorted cells, with 10%, 30% or 50% RNA, that naive CD8 libraries came. Preparation methods for the bulk TCR libraries were those previously described, with listed TCR primers. Each CDR3 protein gets one entry after TCRdb re-called the PCR reads with MiXCR. Of 88,000 or so distinct CDR3 sequences listed, over 20% are singletons. What was sequenced was naive CD8+ T cells from blood, with Jurkat cell RNA spiked in. Subset given: FACS-sorted CD8+CD4-CCR7+CD45RA+ naive T cells. This TCR was sampled from a human donor in good health. Some libraries in this study had Jurkat cell RNA spiked in.

In nucleotides, the CDR3 is TGTGCCAGCAGTCATGATCCGGAGTTACTAGCTTACTACGAGCAGTACTTC. It is translated as CASSHDPELLAYYEQYF. V usage is TRBV6-2 or TRBV6-3 and J usage is TRBJ2-7; a weak D match, TRBD2 (6 bases). The CDR3 is 17 residues long. CDR1 and CDR2 from the germline V gene are MNHEY and SVGEGT. The germline V and J ends were trimmed by 5 bases and 3 bases, with 23 bases remaining between them.